The 10 T cell receptor beta chains below were found in one sample sequenced in a study of response to subunit inactivated influenza vaccine. TCRdb analysed the RT-PCR reads with MiXCR anew, one entry per CDR3 protein. The data hold roughly 790,000 distinct CDR3 sequences, with approximately 21% observed a single time. Sequenced here: PBMCs from blood, sampled more than 4 days after vaccination. Every receptor here comes from a man aged 45-60 years who received an inactivated influenza vaccine.

This clonotype has a handful of counts. V usage is TRBV27 and J usage is TRBJ2-7; D uncertain. The length of the CDR3 is 13 residues. The V end was cut by 6 bases, the J end by 5 bases, with 14 bases between. The germline V gene encodes CDR1 MNHEY and CDR2 SMNVEV (reference sequence). CDR3 in DNA: TGTGCCAGCAGATTCTTAGGACGCCACGAGCAGTACTTC. This translates into CASRFLGRHEQYF.

CDR3 loop: CATSRGQTGAGELFF. For the CDR3, the DNA is TGTGCCACCAGCAGAGGTCAGACAGGGGCCGGGGAGCTGTTTTTT. The V call is TRBV15, the J call TRBJ2-2; 8 bases are a match to TRBD1. V dropped 1 base and J dropped 6; count of bases not matched to a gene: 4. The CDR3 totals 15 residues. Germline V CDR1 and CDR2: LNHNV, YYDKDF (reference sequence).

This clonotype was observed a handful of times. The chain carries TRBV7-9 and TRBJ2-1, with 11 bases lining up with TRBD1. The CDR3 has 16 residues. Germline V CDR1 and CDR2: SEHNR, FQNEAQ (reference sequence). Germline trimming cut 3 bases from V and 9 bases from J; bases unmatched to any gene: 10. The CDR3 DNA reads as TGTGCCAGCAGCTTGGATCCGGGACAGGGGGAGTGTGAGCAGTTCTTC. This gives the protein CASSLDPGQGECEQFF.

This clonotype came up a few times. The genes are TRBV30 and TRBJ2-1; D unclear. CDR3 length: 12 residues. CDR1 and CDR2 from the germline V gene are GTSNPN and SVGIG (reference sequence). V lost 2 bases and J 5 bases, leaving 7 bases between the germline ends. The CDR3 here is CAWSPTHNEQFF. The DNA of the CDR3 is TGTGCCTGGAGTCCAACCCACAATGAGCAGTTCTTC.

This clonotype has more than one count but fewer than ten. The chain links TRBV9 to TRBJ2-5, with D possibly matching TRBD2 (6 bases). V was trimmed by 4 bases and J by 2 bases, leaving 9 bases between them. The germline gives CDR1 SGDLS, CDR2 YYNGEE. The CDR3 is 13 residues long. The chain's CDR3 is CASSIAVQETQYF. Written as DNA, the CDR3 is TGTGCCAGCAGCATAGCGGTTCAAGAGACCCAGTACTTC.

The genes are TRBV11-2 and TRBJ2-1; 15 bases align to TRBD2. The CDR3 has 16 amino acids. Unmatched junction bases numbered 14, after V lost 5 bases and J lost 15 bases. The germline CDR1 and CDR2 sequences are SGHAT and FQNNGV. CDR3 sequence reads: CASSLPGLAGGPSMFF. As DNA, the CDR3 is TGTGCCAGCAGCCTCCCCGGACTAGCGGGAGGGCCCTCTATGTTCTTC.

This clonotype was counted only a few times. The chain uses TRBV5-5 and TRBJ1-1; the D is unclear. The V and J ends lost 2 bases and 0 bases respectively, with 8 bases between them. The CDR3 length is 14 residues. Looked up from germline, CDR1 is SGHKS and CDR2 is YYEKEE (reference sequence). CDR3 nucleotide sequence: TGTGCCAGCAGCTTACTAGATATGAACACTGAAGCTTTCTTT. Protein sequence: CASSLLDMNTEAFF.

The chain couples TRBV30 to TRBJ1-2; maybe TRBD1 (6 bases). The CDR3 covers 16 residues. The germline gives CDR1 GTSNPN, CDR2 SVGIG (reference sequence). Trimming shortened V by 1 base and J by 5 bases, and 20 bases separated the two germline ends. The CDR3 spells CAWSGGVGRGIYGYTF. The CDR3 coding sequence is TGTGCCTGGAGTGGGGGCGTCGGTAGGGGGATTTATGGCTACACCTTC. The full variable domain, with the rest looked up from reference TRBV30 and TRBJ1-2, is SQTIHQWPATLVQPVGSPLSLECTVEGTSNPNLYWYRQAAGRGLQLLFYSVGIGQISSEVPQNLSASRPQDRQFILSSKKLLLSDSGFYLCAWSGGVGRGIYGYTFGSGTRLTVV.

V usage is TRBV25-1 and J usage is TRBJ1-1; D not certain. There are 14 residues in the CDR3. The germline V gene encodes CDR1 MGHDK and CDR2 SYGVNS. Trimming removed 0 bases from V and 9 bases from J, with 14 bases in between. The CDR3 bases are TGTGCCAGCAGTGAATACGGCGGGTCGCCGCAAGCTTTCTTT. This translates into CASSEYGGSPQAFF.

This clonotype came up a few times. V is TRBV6-2 or TRBV6-3 and J is TRBJ2-5; 9 nucleotides line up with TRBD2. The germline gives CDR1 MNHEY, CDR2 SVGEGT. This CDR3 contains 14 residues. J was trimmed by 4 bases and V by 7 bases; bases with no gene match: 7. CDR3 in amino acids: CASTAAGGGETQYF. Here the CDR3 DNA reads TGTGCCAGCACCGCAGCGGGAGGTGGAGAGACCCAGTACTTC.